These 11 T cell receptor beta chains were all obtained from the same sample, sequenced in a study of shared clonotypes between healthy human individuals. Some clones are missing from TCRdb's copy, which holds only in-frame ones; the method was immunoSEQ multiplex PCR. The table lists under 650,000 clones, almost 97% of them singletons. The specimen sequenced was naive CD4+ T cells sorted from blood. Subset in this sample: CD45RA+ positively selected. These receptors were taken from a woman aged 30 to 39 in good health.

This clone has just one count. The V and J genes are TRBV30 and TRBJ2-2, with 12 bases aligning to TRBD2. The CDR3 is 15 residues long. Germline loops: CDR1 GTSNPN, CDR2 SVGIG (reference sequence). J was trimmed by 6 bases and V by 4 bases; bases with no gene match: 6. CDR3 sequence reads: CAWTQGLAGSGELFF. Written as DNA, the CDR3 is TGTGCCTGGACCCAAGGACTAGCGGGATCCGGGGAGCTGTTTTTT.

This chain connects TRBV30 to TRBJ2-3; 8 bases are shared with TRBD1. The V segment lost 5 bases and the J segment 4 bases; nucleotides outside the gene matches: 8. The germline CDR1 and CDR2 sequences are GTSNPN and SVGIG (reference sequence). The CDR3 consists of 14 residues. In DNA form, the CDR3 reads TGTGCCTGGCTCCGGGGACAGGCGTCAGATACGCAGTATTTT. Its protein product is CAWLRGQASDTQYF.

The J gene is TRBJ2-5, the V gene TRBV27; D is perhaps TRBD2 (6 bases). The CDR3 loop spans 16 amino acids. CDR1 MNHEY and CDR2 SMNVEV come from the germline V gene (reference sequence). V was shortened by 2 bases and J by 5 bases, with 18 bases between the two germline ends. CDR3 amino acids: CASSLIGQGRTETQYF. In nucleotides, the CDR3 is TGTGCCAGCAGTTTAATAGGACAAGGGAGGACGGAGACCCAGTACTTC.

The chain links TRBV5-8 to TRBJ2-7; D is perhaps TRBD1 (6 bases). V lost 2 bases to trimming and J lost 5 bases, with 17 bases between them. Germline CDR1 reads SGHTS; CDR2 reads YDEGEE. The CDR3 loop spans 15 amino acids. CDR3 coding DNA: TGTGCCAGCAGCTTAACCTTCGCAGGGGAAGACGAGCAGTACTTC. This sequence encodes CASSLTFAGEDEQYF. Looking up the rest from reference TRBV5-8 and TRBJ2-7 gives the full variable domain: EAGVTQSPTHLIKTRGQQATLRCSPISGHTSVYWYQQALGLGLQFLLWYDEGEERNRGNFPPRFSGRQFPNYSSELNVNALELEDSALYLCASSLTFAGEDEQYFGPGTRLTVT.

V is TRBV7-2 and J is TRBJ2-3; D possibly corresponds to TRBD2 (6 bases). Germline loops: CDR1 SGHTA, CDR2 FQGNSA. V was pared by 1 base and J by 2 bases, with 7 bases between. The CDR3 is 14 residues long. CDR3 protein: CASSLVAATDTQYF. CDR3 sequence (DNA): TGTGCCAGCAGCTTAGTAGCGGCCACAGATACGCAGTATTTT.

This clone was seen once. The gene calls are TRBV7-6 and TRBJ2-2; 7 nucleotides line up with TRBD2. After removal of 1 base from V and 1 base from J, the junction contained 0 bases not matched to a gene. Germline V lookup: CDR1 SGHVS, CDR2 FNYEAQ. The CDR3 is 15 amino acids. The CDR3 here is CASSLVAGNTGELFF. DNA for the CDR3: TGTGCCAGCAGCTTAGTAGCGGGGAACACCGGGGAGCTGTTTTTT.

This chain connects TRBV5-8 to TRBJ2-5; D remains unclear. TRBJ2-7 explains the end of the DNA better; the J call may be wrong. The CDR3 has 11 amino acids. The germline gives CDR1 SGHTS, CDR2 YDEGEE. CDR3 sequence reads: CASSFGYEQYF. As DNA, the CDR3 is TGTGCCAGCAGCTTCGGGTACGAGCAGTACTTC.

The genes are TRBV2 and TRBJ2-3, with D unclear. CDR1 is SNHLY, CDR2 FYNNEI, per germline. The germline V and J ends were trimmed by 4 bases and 0 bases, with 8 bases remaining between them. The CDR3 covers 14 residues. This CDR3 reads CASSVLGSTDTQYF. The CDR3 DNA is TGTGCCAGCAGTGTGTTAGGGAGCACAGATACGCAGTATTTT.

The rearrangement links TRBV28 to TRBJ2-7, with a possible D match to TRBD2 (5 bases). The length of the CDR3 is 16 residues. CDR1 and CDR2 (germline): MDHEN, SYDVKM. V was clipped by 3 bases and J by 6 bases, with 21 bases between them. CDR3 residues: CASSFGRASGGSEQYF. DNA of the CDR3: TGTGCCAGCAGTTTTGGGAGAGCGAGCGGTGGCTCCGAGCAGTACTTC. The whole variable domain, remainder taken from reference TRBV28 and TRBJ2-7, is DVKVTQSSRYLVKRTGEKVFLECVQDMDHENMFWYRQDPGLGLRLIYFSYDVKMKEKGDIPEGYSVSREKKERFSLILESASTNQTSMYLCASSFGRASGGSEQYFGPGTRLTVT.

The chain is built from TRBV2 and TRBJ2-7, with 9 bases fitting TRBD1. Per the germline V gene, CDR1 is SNHLY and CDR2 is FYNNEI. This CDR3 contains 15 residues. Germline trimming cut 5 bases from V and 6 bases from J; bases unmatched to any gene: 11. The CDR3 nucleotides read TGTGCCAGCAGTCAAATCGGAACAGGGGGCGGCGAGCAGTACTTC. Translating gives CASSQIGTGGGEQYF.

The chain has TRBV15 and TRBJ1-2; 8 positions match TRBD1. V was clipped by 1 base and J by 8 bases; unmatched bases: 9. The germline gives CDR1 LNHNV, CDR2 YYDKDF (reference sequence). The CDR3 is 15 residues long. The DNA of the CDR3 is TGTGCCACCAGCAGAGTTGAGACAGGGGATATCGGCTACACCTTC. Translated: CATSRVETGDIGYTF.